This T cell receptor beta chain was identified during a study of CD8 T cells in ankylosing spondylitis. Study-wide results and limits: Previous work reported some of these motif variants in the synovial fluid and blood of reactive arthritis. For ankylosing spondylitis blood, a TCR beta motif of several highly homologous variants appeared characteristic. As reported, disease-linked clones showed significant enrichment in matched ankylosing spondylitis synovial fluid.

Only a few counts were recorded for this clonotype. Its target is unknown. Generation of TCR beta libraries employed quantitative 5'-RACE incorporating molecular barcodes. One entry per CDR3 protein results from TCRdb running MiXCR on the 5' RACE reads. The sample contains about 340,000 distinct CDR3 sequences, approximately 15% of which appear only once. Sequencing was done on a sample of blood, either unsorted or a sorted T cell fraction (not recorded which). The TCR originated in a male donor with ankylosing spondylitis or in good health (not recorded which).

CDR3: CASTIDREGYEQYF. CDR3 nucleotide sequence: TGTGCCAGCACTATCGACAGGGAGGGGTACGAGCAGTACTTC. The chain combines TRBV12-3 or TRBV12-4 with TRBJ2-7, with D perhaps assigned TRBD1 or TRBD2 (7 bases each). The V gene lost 7 bases and the J gene lost 4 bases, with 17 bases spanning the gap. CDR3 length: 14 amino acids.